The 17 T cell receptor beta chains presented below share a single source sample, sequenced in a study of control samples from healthy donors and cancer patients. Libraries were prepared by immunoSEQ multiplex PCR; TCRdb keeps only in-frame clonotypes and omits some of them. This table holds 90,000 to 140,000 clones, approximately 83% found once. Sequencing input: blood. The receptors originated from a woman aged 50 to 60 in good health.

V is TRBV3-1 (or the pseudogene TRBV3-2) and J is TRBJ1-6, with D maybe TRBD1 (5 bases). V lost 1 base and J lost 5, with 12 bases in between. The CDR3 runs 16 residues. The germline V gene encodes CDR1 LGHDT and CDR2 YNNKEL (reference sequence). DNA for the CDR3: TGTGCCAGCAGCCAAGTACGAGGGGTTAATAATTCACCCCTCCACTTT. It specifies CASSQVRGVNNSPLHF.

V usage is TRBV27 and J usage is TRBJ1-1; D is uncertain. This CDR3 has 14 residues. The V and J ends lost 6 bases and 1 base respectively, with 12 bases between them. Germline V gives CDR1 MNHEY, CDR2 SMNVEV (reference sequence). The CDR3 reads CASRMVVGNTEAFF. The CDR3 nucleotides are TGTGCCAGCAGGATGGTTGTAGGGAACACTGAAGCTTTCTTT.

V gene TRBV23-1 combines with J gene TRBJ2-1, with D perhaps matching TRBD1 (5 bases). TRBV23-1 is reported as an ORF; its role is uncertain. The CDR3 consists of 14 residues. Trimming removed 0 bases from V and 4 bases from J, with 7 bases in between. The DNA for the CDR3 is TGCGCCAGCAGTCAATCGCGACAGTACAATGAGCAGTTCTTC. It translates to CASSQSRQYNEQFF.

The chain's CDR3 is CASSPPTSGGNEQFF. The CDR3 bases are TGTGCCAGCAGCCCCCCCACTAGCGGGGGGAATGAGCAGTTCTTC. The V and J genes are TRBV3-1 (or the pseudogene TRBV3-2) and TRBJ2-1, with TRBD2 identical over 12 bases. J was trimmed by 7 bases and V by 4 bases; bases with no gene match: 5. The CDR3 has 15 residues. Germline V CDR1 and CDR2: LGHDT, YNNKEL (reference sequence).

The table lists this clone with a count of one. The chain carries TRBV29-1 and TRBJ2-3, with TRBD1 identical over 7 bases. Germline V gene lookup returns CDR1 SQVTM and CDR2 ANQGSEA. Trimming took 6 bases from V and 2 from J; bases not matched to a gene: 5. The CDR3 spans 13 residues. The chain's CDR3 is CSVTGDLTDTQYF. DNA of the CDR3: TGCAGCGTCACAGGGGATCTCACAGATACGCAGTATTTT.

The chain employs TRBV5-6 and TRBJ1-6; D is possibly TRBD1 (6 bases). CDR1 is SGHDT and CDR2 is YYEEEE in the germline V gene. This CDR3 region has 16 residues. The V end lost 3 bases, the J end lost 7 bases, and 17 bases lay between the germline ends. The CDR3 coding sequence is TGTGCCAGCAGCTGGTGGTGGGGGGCAGAAAATTCACCCCTCCACTTT. Amino acid sequence: CASSWWWGAENSPLHF.

The chain combines TRBV24-1 with TRBJ1-1; the D gene is possibly TRBD1 (6 bases). V lost 12 bases to trimming and J lost 1 base, with 17 bases between them. Germline lookup yields CDR1 KGHDR and CDR2 SFDVKD. This CDR3 comprises 14 residues. The DNA of the CDR3 is TGTGCCTCGGACAACAGGGTCGGGAACACTGAAGCTTTCTTT. Translating it yields CASDNRVGNTEAFF.

J is TRBJ2-1 and V is TRBV30, with D perhaps TRBD2 (6 bases). The CDR3 spans 13 residues. CDR1 GTSNPN and CDR2 SVGIG come from the germline V gene (reference sequence). Trimming removed 0 bases at V and 8 bases at J, with 11 bases between. The CDR3 is CAWSVLLADEQFF. The CDR3 DNA sequence: TGTGCCTGGAGTGTGCTACTAGCCGATGAGCAGTTCTTC.

This sequence joins TRBV15 and TRBJ2-2; 9 bases are shared with TRBD1. CDR1 LNHNV and CDR2 YYDKDF come from the germline V gene (reference sequence). CDR3 length: 18 amino acids. J lost 7 bases, V lost 0 bases, and 12 bases had no gene match. As DNA, the CDR3 is TGTGCCACCAGCAGAGAGAAAATACAGGGGGCGCTCAACGGGGAGCTGTTTTTT. Encoded protein: CATSREKIQGALNGELFF.

CDR3 amino acids: CASSPGTGQFF. CDR3 bases: TGTGCCAGCTCACCAGGGACAGGACAGTTCTTC. This sequence joins TRBV18 and TRBJ2-1; 8 bases fit TRBD1. The CDR3 runs 11 residues. V was pared by 2 bases and J by 13 bases, with 1 base of the junction left unmatched. CDR1 and CDR2 (germline): KGHSH, LQKENI.

The chain uses TRBV5-4 and TRBJ1-5; no definite D call. V lost 0 bases and J 0 bases, leaving 7 bases between the germline ends. Germline assignment: CDR1 SGHNT and CDR2 YYREEE (reference sequence). CDR3 length: 15 amino acids. The CDR3 DNA is TGTGCCAGCAGCTTGGATCCTCTTAGCAATCAGCCCCAGCATTTT. Translating gives CASSLDPLSNQPQHF.

The chain links TRBV24-1 to TRBJ2-2; D may correspond to TRBD1 or TRBD2 (5 bases each). The CDR3 spans 14 residues. Trimming removed 5 bases at V and 4 bases at J, with 10 bases between. Looked up from germline, CDR1 is KGHDR and CDR2 is SFDVKD. The CDR3 is CATSGKGTTGELFF. CDR3 DNA: TGTGCCACCAGTGGGAAAGGGACCACCGGGGAGCTGTTTTTT.

The J gene is TRBJ2-1, the V gene TRBV5-1; no definite D call. Trimming took off 4 bases at V and 6 bases at J, with 11 bases between the two ends. The germline gives CDR1 SGHRS, CDR2 YFSETQ. CDR3 length: 13 residues. CDR3 nucleotides: TGCGCCAGCAGCCCGTGGTCTACCAATGAGCAGTTCTTC. This codes for CASSPWSTNEQFF.

The chain has TRBV7-2 and TRBJ2-5; 7 bases are a match to TRBD1. CDR3 length: 16 amino acids. V lost 4 bases to trimming and J lost 4 bases; unmatched junction nucleotides: 12. Germline CDR1 reads SGHTA; CDR2 reads FQGNSA. The CDR3 DNA sequence: TGTGCCAGCAGCTCGCAAACAGACAGGGCGCGAGAGACCCAGTACTTC. It yields the protein CASSSQTDRARETQYF.

This clone was detected a few times. The chain is built from TRBV5-8 and TRBJ1-1, with TRBD1 matching 7 bases. With 3 bases clipped from V and 0 bases from J, the junction kept 8 bases outside the gene matches. Germline CDR1 SGHTS, CDR2 YDEGEE. This CDR3 spans 16 amino acids. CDR3 in DNA: TGTGCCAGCAGCTCTTACAGGGGACGTATGAACACTGAAGCTTTCTTT. It encodes CASSSYRGRMNTEAFF.

The chain couples TRBV19 to TRBJ2-1; tentative D call: TRBD2 (7 bases). The V end lost 0 bases, the J end lost 8 bases, and 14 bases lay between the germline ends. The CDR3 sequence is 15 residues long. Germline-derived CDR1 and CDR2 are LNHDA and SQIVND (reference sequence). DNA of the CDR3: TGTGCCAGTAGTATAGAAGGGGGGGGGCTTGATGAGCAGTTCTTC. This sequence encodes CASSIEGGGLDEQFF. Complete variable domain (other parts from reference TRBV19 and TRBJ2-1): DGGITQSPKYLFRKEGQNVTLSCEQNLNHDAMYWYRQDPGQGLRLIYYSQIVNDFQKGDIAEGYSVSREKKESFPLTVTSAQKNPTAFYLCASSIEGGGLDEQFFGPGTRLTVL.

This clone was seen just once. The chain combines TRBV7-9 with TRBJ1-5; maybe TRBD1 (5 bases). The length of the CDR3 is 16 residues. Germline V CDR1 and CDR2: SEHNR, FQNEAQ (reference sequence). V was cut by 1 base and J by 10 bases, with 20 bases left in between. The CDR3 protein is CASSLEGTRGVEPQHF. CDR3 coding DNA: TGTGCCAGCAGCTTAGAGGGGACCCGAGGCGTGGAACCCCAGCATTTT. Using reference TRBV7-9 and TRBJ1-5 for the parts outside the CDR3, the full variable domain is DTGVSQNPRHKITKRGQNVTFRCDPISEHNRLYWYRQTLGQGPEFLTYFQNEAQLEKSRLLSDRFSAERPKGSFSTLEIQRTEQGDSAMYLCASSLEGTRGVEPQHFGDGTRLSIL.